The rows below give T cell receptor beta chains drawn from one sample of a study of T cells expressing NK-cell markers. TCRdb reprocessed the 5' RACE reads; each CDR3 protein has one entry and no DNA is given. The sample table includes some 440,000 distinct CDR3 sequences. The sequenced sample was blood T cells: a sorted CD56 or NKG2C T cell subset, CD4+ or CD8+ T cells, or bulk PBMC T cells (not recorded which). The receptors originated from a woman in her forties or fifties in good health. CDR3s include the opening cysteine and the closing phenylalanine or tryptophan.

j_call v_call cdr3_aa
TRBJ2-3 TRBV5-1 CARTTFEDTQYF
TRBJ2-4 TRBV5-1 CASSVTGTLGDIQYF
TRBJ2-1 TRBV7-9 CASSSRTDYNEQFF
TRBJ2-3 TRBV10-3 CAISDGQGSTDTQYF
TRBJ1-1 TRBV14 CASSQDPGGGEAFF
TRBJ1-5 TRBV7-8 CASSSAPNQPQHF
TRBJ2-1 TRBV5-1 CASSLGSSGRSRILNEQFF
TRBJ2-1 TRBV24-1 CATSDSGRPLYNEQFF
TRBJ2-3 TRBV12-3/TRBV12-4 CASSLDSRTITDTQYF
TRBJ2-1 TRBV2 CASSSGTGRNEQFF
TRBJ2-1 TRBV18 CASSPPRGAGGRHEQFF
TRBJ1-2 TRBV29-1 CSVDLDRGQGGYTF
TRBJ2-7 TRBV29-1 CSAKTGIEQYF
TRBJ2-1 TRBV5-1 CASSPADRDDNEQFF
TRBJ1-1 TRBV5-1 CASSAGDRGGTEAFF
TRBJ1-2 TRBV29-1 CSVETTGTYGYTF
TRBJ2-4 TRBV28 CASSFSLAKNIQYF
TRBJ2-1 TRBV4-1 CASSPGTGPPSSGRAVYNEQFF
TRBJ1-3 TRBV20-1 CSARVPPPGNTIYF
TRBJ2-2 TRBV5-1 CASSLDGVDEELFF
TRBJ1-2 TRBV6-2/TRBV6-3 CASRLGQSYGYTF
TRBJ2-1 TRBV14 CASSPPGRLGYNEQFF
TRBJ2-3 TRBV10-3 CAISGAPPRDTQYF
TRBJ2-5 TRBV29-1 CSSLGLTETQYF